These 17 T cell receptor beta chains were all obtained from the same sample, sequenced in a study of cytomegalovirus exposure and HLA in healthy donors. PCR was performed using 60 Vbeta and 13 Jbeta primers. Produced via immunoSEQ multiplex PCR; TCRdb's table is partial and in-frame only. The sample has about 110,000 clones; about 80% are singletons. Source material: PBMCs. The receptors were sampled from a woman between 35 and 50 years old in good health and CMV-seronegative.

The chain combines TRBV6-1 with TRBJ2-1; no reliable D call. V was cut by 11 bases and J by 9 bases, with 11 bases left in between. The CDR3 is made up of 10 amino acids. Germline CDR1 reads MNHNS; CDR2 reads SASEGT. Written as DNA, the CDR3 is TGTGCCCGCCCCCGAGGTGAGCAGTTCTTC. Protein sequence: CARPRGEQFF.

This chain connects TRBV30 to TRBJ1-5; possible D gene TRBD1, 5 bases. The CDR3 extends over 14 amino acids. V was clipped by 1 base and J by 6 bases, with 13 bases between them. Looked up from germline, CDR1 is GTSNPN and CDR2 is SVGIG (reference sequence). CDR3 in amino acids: CAWSGGGKGQPQHF. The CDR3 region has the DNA TGTGCCTGGAGTGGGGGGGGGAAGGGTCAGCCCCAGCATTTT.

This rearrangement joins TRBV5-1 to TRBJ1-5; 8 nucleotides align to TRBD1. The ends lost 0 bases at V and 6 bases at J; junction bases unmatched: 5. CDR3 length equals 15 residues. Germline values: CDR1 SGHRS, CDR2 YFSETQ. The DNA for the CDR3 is TGCGCCAGCAGCTTGGCCGGACAGGGTGGTCAGCCCCAGCATTTT. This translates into CASSLAGQGGQPQHF.

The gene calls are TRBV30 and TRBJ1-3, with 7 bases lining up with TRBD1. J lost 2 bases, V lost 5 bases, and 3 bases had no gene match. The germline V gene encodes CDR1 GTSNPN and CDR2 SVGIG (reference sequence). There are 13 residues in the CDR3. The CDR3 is CAWEQGPGNTIYF. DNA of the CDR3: TGTGCCTGGGAACAGGGGCCTGGAAACACCATATATTTT.

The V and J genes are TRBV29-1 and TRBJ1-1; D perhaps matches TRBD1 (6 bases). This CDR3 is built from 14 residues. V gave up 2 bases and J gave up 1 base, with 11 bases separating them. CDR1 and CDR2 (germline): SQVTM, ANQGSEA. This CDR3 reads CSVEQGGGNTEAFF. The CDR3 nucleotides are TGCAGCGTTGAACAGGGAGGGGGGAACACTGAAGCTTTCTTT. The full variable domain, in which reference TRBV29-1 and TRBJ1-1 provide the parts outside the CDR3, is SAVISQKPSRDICQRGTSLTIQCQVDSQVTMMFWYRQQPGQSLTLIATANQGSEATYESGFVIDKFPISRPNLTFSTLTVSNMSPEDSSIYLCSVEQGGGNTEAFFGQGTRLTVV.

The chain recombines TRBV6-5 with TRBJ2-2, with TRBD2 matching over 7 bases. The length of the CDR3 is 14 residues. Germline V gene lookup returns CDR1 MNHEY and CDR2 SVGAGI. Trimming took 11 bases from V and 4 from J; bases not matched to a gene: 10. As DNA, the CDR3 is TGTGCCGTACGGCGGGGAGGGCCCACCGGGGAGCTGTTTTTT. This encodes CAVRRGGPTGELFF.

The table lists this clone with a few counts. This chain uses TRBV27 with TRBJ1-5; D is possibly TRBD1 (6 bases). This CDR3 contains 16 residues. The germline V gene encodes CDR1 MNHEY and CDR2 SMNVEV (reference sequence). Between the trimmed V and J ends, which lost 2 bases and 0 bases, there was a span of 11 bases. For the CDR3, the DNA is TGTGCCAGCAGTTTACCAGGGGAATATAGCAATCAGCCCCAGCATTTT. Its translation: CASSLPGEYSNQPQHF.

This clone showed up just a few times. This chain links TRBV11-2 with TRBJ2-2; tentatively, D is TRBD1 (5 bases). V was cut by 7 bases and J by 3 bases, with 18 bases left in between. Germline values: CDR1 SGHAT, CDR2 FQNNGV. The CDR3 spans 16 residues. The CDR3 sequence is CASTRSLGVYTGELFF. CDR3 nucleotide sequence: TGTGCCAGCACCCGCTCCCTAGGGGTTTACACCGGGGAGCTGTTTTTT.

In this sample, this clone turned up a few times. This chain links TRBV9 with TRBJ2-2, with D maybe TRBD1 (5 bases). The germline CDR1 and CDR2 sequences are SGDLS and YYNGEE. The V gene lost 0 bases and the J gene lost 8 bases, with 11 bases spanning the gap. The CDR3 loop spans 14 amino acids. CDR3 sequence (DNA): TGTGCCAGCAGCGTAGTTACAGGCGAAGGGGAGCTGTTTTTT. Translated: CASSVVTGEGELFF.

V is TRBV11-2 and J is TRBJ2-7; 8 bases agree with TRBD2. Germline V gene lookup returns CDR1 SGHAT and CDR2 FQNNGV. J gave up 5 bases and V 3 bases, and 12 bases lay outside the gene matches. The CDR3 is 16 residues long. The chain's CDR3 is CASSFRGRGGGDEQYF. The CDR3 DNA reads TGTGCCAGCAGCTTCCGAGGACGGGGGGGAGGGGACGAGCAGTACTTC.

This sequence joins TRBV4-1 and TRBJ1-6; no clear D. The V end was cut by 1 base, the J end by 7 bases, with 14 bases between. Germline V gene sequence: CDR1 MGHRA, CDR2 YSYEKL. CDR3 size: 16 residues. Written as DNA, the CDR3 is TGCGCCAGCAGCCAAGCGACTCATATACCGAATTCACCCCTCCACTTT. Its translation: CASSQATHIPNSPLHF.

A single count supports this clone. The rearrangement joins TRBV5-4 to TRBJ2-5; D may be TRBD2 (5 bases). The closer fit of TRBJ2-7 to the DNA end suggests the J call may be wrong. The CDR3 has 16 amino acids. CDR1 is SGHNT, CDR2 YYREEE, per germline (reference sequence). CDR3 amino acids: CASSPAGRASSYEQYF. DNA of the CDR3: TGTGCCAGCAGCCCGGCTGGGCGGGCGAGCTCCTACGAGCAGTACTTC.

CDR3 in DNA: TGCAGCGTTGAAGATTGGGGGGGGAATACCTACGAGCAGTACTTC. It translates to CSVEDWGGNTYEQYF. The rearrangement uses TRBV29-1 and TRBJ2-7; 7 positions match TRBD2. The V and J ends lost 0 bases and 2 bases, in that order; junction bases with no gene match: 7. The germline CDR1 and CDR2 sequences are SQVTM and ANQGSEA. This CDR3 is built from 15 residues.

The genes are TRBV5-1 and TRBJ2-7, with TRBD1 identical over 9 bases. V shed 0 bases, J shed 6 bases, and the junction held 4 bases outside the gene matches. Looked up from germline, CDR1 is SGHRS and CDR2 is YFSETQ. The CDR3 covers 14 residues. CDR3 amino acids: CASSLGDRVVEQYF. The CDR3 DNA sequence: TGCGCCAGCAGCTTGGGGGACAGGGTTGTCGAGCAGTACTTC.

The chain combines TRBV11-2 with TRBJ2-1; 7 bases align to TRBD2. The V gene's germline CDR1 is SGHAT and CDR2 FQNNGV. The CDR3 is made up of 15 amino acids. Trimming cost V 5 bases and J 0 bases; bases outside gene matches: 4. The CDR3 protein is CASSVSGSSYNEQFF. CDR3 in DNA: TGTGCCAGCAGCGTTAGCGGGTCCTCCTACAATGAGCAGTTCTTC.

The CDR3 protein is CASSFGQEDAEAFF. The CDR3 DNA is TGCGCCAGCAGTTTCGGACAGGAGGACGCTGAAGCTTTCTTT. The rearrangement uses TRBV10-1 and TRBJ1-1; 7 bases line up with TRBD1. The CDR3 contains 14 residues. The trim removed 5 bases at V and 6 bases at J, leaving 9 bases unmatched. CDR1 is WNHNN and CDR2 is SYGVQD in the germline V gene (reference sequence).

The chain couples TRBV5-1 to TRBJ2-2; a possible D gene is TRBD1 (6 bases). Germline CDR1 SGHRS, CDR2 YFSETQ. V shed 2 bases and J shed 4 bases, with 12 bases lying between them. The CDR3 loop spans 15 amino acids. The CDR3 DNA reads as TGCGCCAGCAGCTTAACAGGGTGGGGCACCGGGGAGCTGTTTTTT. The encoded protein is CASSLTGWGTGELFF.